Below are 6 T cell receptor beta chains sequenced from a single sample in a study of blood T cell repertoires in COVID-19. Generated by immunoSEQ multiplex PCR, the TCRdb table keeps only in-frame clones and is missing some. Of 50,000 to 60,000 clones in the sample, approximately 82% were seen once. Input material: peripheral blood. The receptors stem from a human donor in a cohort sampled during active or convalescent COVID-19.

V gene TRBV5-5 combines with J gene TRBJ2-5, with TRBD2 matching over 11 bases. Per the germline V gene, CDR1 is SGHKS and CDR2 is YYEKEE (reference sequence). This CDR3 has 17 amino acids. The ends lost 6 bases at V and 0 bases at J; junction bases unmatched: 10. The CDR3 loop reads CASTLGLAGGYQETQYF. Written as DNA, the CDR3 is TGTGCCAGCACCCTGGGGTTAGCGGGGGGGTACCAAGAGACCCAGTACTTC.

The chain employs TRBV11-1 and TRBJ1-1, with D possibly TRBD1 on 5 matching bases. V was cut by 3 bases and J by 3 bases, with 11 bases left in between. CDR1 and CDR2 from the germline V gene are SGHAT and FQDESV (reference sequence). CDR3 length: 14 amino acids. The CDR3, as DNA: TGTGCCAGCAGCTTTGGAGGGGTGGACACTGAAGCTTTCTTT. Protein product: CASSFGGVDTEAFF.

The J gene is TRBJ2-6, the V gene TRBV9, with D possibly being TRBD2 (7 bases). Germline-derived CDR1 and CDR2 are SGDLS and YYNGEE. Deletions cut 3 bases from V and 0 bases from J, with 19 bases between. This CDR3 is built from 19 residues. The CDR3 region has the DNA TGTGCCAGCAGCGCCCCCATCGGGGGGCGGAGCTCTGGGGCCAACGTCCTGACTTTC. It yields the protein CASSAPIGGRSSGANVLTF.

CDR3 in amino acids: CASSSPAGSTDTQYF. In DNA, the CDR3 is TGTGCCAGCAGCTCTCCAGCGGGGTCCACAGATACGCAGTATTTT. The chain links TRBV9 to TRBJ2-3, with 7 bases matching TRBD2. Germline trimming cut 4 bases from V and 2 bases from J; bases unmatched to any gene: 7. CDR3 length: 15 amino acids. Per germline, CDR1 SGDLS and CDR2 YYNGEE. Combining the CDR3 with reference TRBV9 and TRBJ2-3 gives the whole variable domain DSGVTQTPKHLITATGQRVTLRCSPRSGDLSVYWYQQSLDQGLQFLIQYYNGEERAKGNILERFSAQQFPDLHSELNLSSLELGDSALYFCASSSPAGSTDTQYFGPGTRLTVL.

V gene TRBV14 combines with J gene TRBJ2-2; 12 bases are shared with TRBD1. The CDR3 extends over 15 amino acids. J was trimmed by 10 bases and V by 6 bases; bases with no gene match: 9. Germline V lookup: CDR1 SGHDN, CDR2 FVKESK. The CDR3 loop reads CASSLSGTGGAELFF. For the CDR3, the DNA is TGTGCCAGCAGTCTAAGCGGGACAGGGGGCGCGGAGCTGTTTTTT. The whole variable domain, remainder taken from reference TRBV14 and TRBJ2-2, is EAGVTQFPSHSVIEKGQTVTLRCDPISGHDNLYWYRRVMGKEIKFLLHFVKESKQDESGMPNNRFLAERTGGTYSTLKVQPAELEDSGVYFCASSLSGTGGAELFFGEGSRLTVL.

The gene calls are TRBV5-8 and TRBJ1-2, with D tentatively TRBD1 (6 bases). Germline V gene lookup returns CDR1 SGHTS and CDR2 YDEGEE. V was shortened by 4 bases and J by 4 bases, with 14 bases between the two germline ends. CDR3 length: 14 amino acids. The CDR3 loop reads CASSPDRLIYGYTF. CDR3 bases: TGTGCCAGCAGCCCCGACAGGCTTATCTATGGCTACACCTTC.